The rows below give T cell receptor beta chains drawn from one sample of a study of blood T cell repertoires in COVID-19. Only in-frame clones appear in the TCRdb table, and some are missing; sequencing was by immunoSEQ multiplex PCR. The repertoire holds some 70,000 clones, 85% to 90% seen once, with approximately 6.8% in the top ten. The sample comprised peripheral blood. The source is an elderly woman with active COVID-19. CDR3s include the opening cysteine and the closing phenylalanine or tryptophan. Fields, in order: V gene, J gene, clone size, CDR3 protein. Size tells how often a clone was seen (once, few, many) or the class of an expanded clone, and some rows leave it out.

V gene: TRBV24-1
J gene: TRBJ2-3
clone size: -
CDR3 protein: CATSPGTGETDTQYF

V gene: TRBV30
J gene: TRBJ2-1
clone size: once
CDR3 protein: CAWINRLAFYNEQFF

V gene: TRBV5-1
J gene: TRBJ2-2
clone size: -
CDR3 protein: CASSFSGWNTGELFF

V gene: TRBV24-1
J gene: TRBJ2-3
clone size: -
CDR3 protein: CATSDFPRDTQYF

V gene: TRBV5-1
J gene: TRBJ2-5
clone size: -
CDR3 protein: CASSPRATGETQYF

V gene: TRBV7-2
J gene: TRBJ1-5
clone size: few
CDR3 protein: CASSFYGSNQPQHF

V gene: TRBV7-2
J gene: TRBJ2-7
clone size: -
CDR3 protein: CASSPHWTSGSYEQYF

V gene: TRBV19
J gene: TRBJ2-1
clone size: -
CDR3 protein: CASSKGTSRNEQFF

V gene: TRBV7-2
J gene: TRBJ2-5
clone size: -
CDR3 protein: CASSLRFAETQYF

V gene: TRBV7-2
J gene: TRBJ2-3
clone size: -
CDR3 protein: CASSLGSAGGPSDTQYF

V gene: TRBV9
J gene: TRBJ2-1
clone size: -
CDR3 protein: CASSRFIAGVGNEQFF

V gene: TRBV11-3
J gene: TRBJ2-1
clone size: -
CDR3 protein: CASSFQGGRTNNEQFF

V gene: TRBV5-1
J gene: TRBJ2-7
clone size: -
CDR3 protein: CASSHQDRGMYEQYF

V gene: TRBV7-9
J gene: TRBJ2-1
clone size: -
CDR3 protein: CASSLGGQGANEQFF

V gene: TRBV10-3
J gene: TRBJ1-2
clone size: -
CDR3 protein: CAISASSGRRNRNYGYTF

V gene: TRBV7-9
J gene: TRBJ2-3
clone size: -
CDR3 protein: CASSLLAGRVSDTQYF

V gene: TRBV12-5
J gene: TRBJ2-7
clone size: -
CDR3 protein: CGNWLGTSRTNSYYEQYF

V gene: TRBV18
J gene: TRBJ2-5
clone size: -
CDR3 protein: CASSQRDIRETQYF

V gene: TRBV28
J gene: TRBJ2-1
clone size: -
CDR3 protein: CASSPLRGSNEQFF

V gene: TRBV19
J gene: TRBJ2-3
clone size: -
CDR3 protein: CASTSRENTDTQYF

V gene: TRBV6-5
J gene: TRBJ1-4
clone size: -
CDR3 protein: CASRQTTANEKLFF

V gene: TRBV7-2
J gene: TRBJ2-6
clone size: -
CDR3 protein: CASSLDGGPGANVLTF

V gene: TRBV9
J gene: TRBJ1-1
clone size: -
CDR3 protein: CASSFGQDTEAFF

V gene: TRBV11-2
J gene: TRBJ2-7
clone size: -
CDR3 protein: CASSRDRGLPYEQYF

V gene: TRBV24-1
J gene: TRBJ1-1
clone size: -
CDR3 protein: CATSDPRQGNTEAFF

V gene: TRBV5-4
J gene: TRBJ2-7
clone size: -
CDR3 protein: CASRPGGLAGDEQYF

V gene: TRBV12-3/TRBV12-4
J gene: TRBJ2-7
clone size: once
CDR3 protein: CASSQGHEQYF

V gene: TRBV9
J gene: TRBJ1-5
clone size: -
CDR3 protein: CASSVESGNQPQHF

V gene: TRBV6-6
J gene: TRBJ1-2
clone size: -
CDR3 protein: CASSYTGGGYGYTF

V gene: TRBV19
J gene: TRBJ2-7
clone size: few
CDR3 protein: CASSRRVLYEQYF

V gene: TRBV11-2
J gene: TRBJ2-1
clone size: once
CDR3 protein: CASSPPIAGDENEQFF

V gene: TRBV27
J gene: TRBJ2-7
clone size: -
CDR3 protein: CASRRLAGAYEQYF

V gene: TRBV9
J gene: TRBJ2-5
clone size: once
CDR3 protein: CASSVRTGTLQETQYF

V gene: TRBV9
J gene: TRBJ2-3
clone size: -
CDR3 protein: CASSVGRRPYTDTQYF

V gene: TRBV4-3
J gene: TRBJ2-7
clone size: -
CDR3 protein: CASSPGTGSSYEQYF

V gene: TRBV19
J gene: TRBJ2-1
clone size: -
CDR3 protein: CASSMTGKVPEQFF

V gene: TRBV28
J gene: TRBJ2-3
clone size: -
CDR3 protein: CASSSANPRGGSYTDTQYF

V gene: TRBV4-2
J gene: TRBJ1-1
clone size: few
CDR3 protein: CASSQTGLGNTEAFF

V gene: TRBV4-3
J gene: TRBJ2-7
clone size: -
CDR3 protein: CASSRGGESTYEQYF

V gene: TRBV3-1/TRBV3-2
J gene: TRBJ2-2
clone size: -
CDR3 protein: CASSQEGGLANLLGGELFF

V gene: TRBV14
J gene: TRBJ2-3
clone size: -
CDR3 protein: CASSQGRLARWGTDTQYF

V gene: TRBV6-1
J gene: TRBJ2-7
clone size: -
CDR3 protein: CASSERSGDGADEQYF

V gene: TRBV6-5
J gene: TRBJ1-5
clone size: once
CDR3 protein: CASSLGIYSNQPQHF

V gene: TRBV19
J gene: TRBJ2-2
clone size: -
CDR3 protein: CASSISWLGQSINTGELFF

V gene: TRBV19
J gene: TRBJ2-7
clone size: -
CDR3 protein: CASSTWQESVEQYF

V gene: TRBV15
J gene: TRBJ2-5
clone size: -
CDR3 protein: CATRRGPKHQETQYF

V gene: TRBV7-9
J gene: TRBJ1-1
clone size: few
CDR3 protein: CASRSGTEAFF

V gene: TRBV7-2
J gene: TRBJ2-7
clone size: -
CDR3 protein: CASSASGTGIRQYF

V gene: TRBV18
J gene: TRBJ1-2
clone size: -
CDR3 protein: CASSPREPYYGYTF